This T cell receptor beta chain was captured in a study of blood T cell repertoires in COVID-19. Study at large: Sites in the United States, Italy and Spain provided acute and convalescent COVID-19 samples. PBMCs, B-cell-depleted T cells, or T cells were the source of the cDNA or gDNA that made up the material.

Sequenced by immunoSEQ multiplex PCR; TCRdb stores in-frame clones only, minus some. The data show tens of thousands of clones, approximately 85% seen once. Germline CDR1 is SGDLS and CDR2 is YYNGEE. J was trimmed by 6 bases and V by 2 bases; bases with no gene match: 10. The CDR3 contains 16 residues. The origin of this receptor is a human donor in a cohort sampled during active COVID-19. The sequenced sample consisted of peripheral blood. This chain uses TRBV9 with TRBJ1-2; 10 nucleotides line up with TRBD1. In nucleotides, the CDR3 is TGTGCCAGCAGCGTTAGGGGCGACAGGGGGCGAGATGGCTACACCTTC. Amino acid sequence: CASSVRGDRGRDGYTF.